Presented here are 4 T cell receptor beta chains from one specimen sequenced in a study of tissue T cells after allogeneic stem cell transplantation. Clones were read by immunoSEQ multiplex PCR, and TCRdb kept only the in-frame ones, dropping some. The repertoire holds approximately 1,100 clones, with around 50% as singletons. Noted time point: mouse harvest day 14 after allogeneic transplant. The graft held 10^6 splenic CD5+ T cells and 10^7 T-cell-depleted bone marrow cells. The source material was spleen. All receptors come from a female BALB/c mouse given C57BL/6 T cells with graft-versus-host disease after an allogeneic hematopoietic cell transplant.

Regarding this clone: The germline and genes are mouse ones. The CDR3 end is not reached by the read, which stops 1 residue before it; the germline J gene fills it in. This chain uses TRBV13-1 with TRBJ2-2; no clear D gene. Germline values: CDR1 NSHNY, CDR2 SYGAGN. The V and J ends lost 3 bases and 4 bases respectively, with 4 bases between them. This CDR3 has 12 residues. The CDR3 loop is CASSGATGQLYF. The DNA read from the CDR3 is TGTGCCAGCAGTGGGGCCACCGGGCAGCTCTAC.

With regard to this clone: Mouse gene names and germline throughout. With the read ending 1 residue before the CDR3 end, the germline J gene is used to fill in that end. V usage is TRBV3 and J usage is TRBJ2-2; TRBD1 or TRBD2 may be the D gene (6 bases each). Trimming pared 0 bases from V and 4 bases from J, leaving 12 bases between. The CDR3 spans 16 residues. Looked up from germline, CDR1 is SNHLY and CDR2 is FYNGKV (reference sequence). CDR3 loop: CASSLAGARGTGQLYF. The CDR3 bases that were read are TGTGCCAGCAGCTTAGCGGGGGCTAGGGGCACCGGGCAGCTCTAC.

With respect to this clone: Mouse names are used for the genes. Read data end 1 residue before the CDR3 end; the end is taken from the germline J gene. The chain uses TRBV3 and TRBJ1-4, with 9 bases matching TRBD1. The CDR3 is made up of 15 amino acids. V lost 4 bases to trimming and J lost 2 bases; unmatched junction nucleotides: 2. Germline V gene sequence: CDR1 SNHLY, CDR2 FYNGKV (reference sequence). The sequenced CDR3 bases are TGTGCCAGCAGCTCTGGACAGGGGTCCAACGAAAGATTATTT. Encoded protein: CASSSGQGSNERLF. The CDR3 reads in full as CASSSGQGSNERLFF.

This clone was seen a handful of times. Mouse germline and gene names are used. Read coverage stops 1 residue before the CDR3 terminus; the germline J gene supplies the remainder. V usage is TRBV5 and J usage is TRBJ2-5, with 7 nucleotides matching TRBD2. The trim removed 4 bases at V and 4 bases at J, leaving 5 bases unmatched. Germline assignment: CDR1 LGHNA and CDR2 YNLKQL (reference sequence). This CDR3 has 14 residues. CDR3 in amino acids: CASSPHWGKDTQYF. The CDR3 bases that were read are TGTGCCAGCAGCCCCCACTGGGGAAAAGACACCCAGTAC.